The present T cell receptor (beta chain) was sequenced within a study of cytomegalovirus exposure and HLA in healthy donors (dated by TCRdb to about 2017). Regarding the research as a whole: An earlier analysis of 587 of the donors reported about 260 Gb of sequence data and 117 million unique TCR beta sequences obtained from about 179 million T cells. An early release that covered fewer than 800 HLA-typed donors contained approximately 300 gigabases of sequencing data and 65 million to 100 million unique TCR sequences. Of the roughly 420 genotyped donors, less than 90% were placed in the genetic ancestry cluster associated with self-reported Caucasian donors. The study aimed to test whether signatures of past pathogen exposure could be identified by cataloging public T cell receptors. Using immunosequencing, the study profiled T cell repertoires from 550 to 750 subjects and related those repertoires to cytomegalovirus serostatus. A separate validation cohort of more than 100 different subjects was used in addition to the approximately 610-subject first cohort. To predict cytomegalovirus infection status, the study combined high-throughput TCR immunosequencing, statistical association of individual TCRs with disease status, and machine learning. A later analysis re-examined previously published TCR beta repertoires from more than 650 donors and added high-resolution HLA genotyping to investigate patterns of TCR occurrence. The later analysis used no new phenotypic data to find candidate immune exposures, relying instead on TCR beta sequences and their occurrence across donors. In an earlier analysis of over 550 of the donors, high-throughput TCR beta sequencing was used to judge whether each TCR beta V gene segment behaved as functional or pseudogenic. Alongside the repertoire data, information on donor age, sex, ethnicity and CMV serostatus was compiled. A later genetic analysis took genome-wide SNP genotypes for about 65% of the roughly 670 donors and used that subset as a discovery cohort. Every discovery cohort repertoire had been produced on one sequencing platform. Class I and class II HLA loci were covered by the typing at four-digit resolution. The number of typed donors differed by locus: roughly 620-630 for A, B, C, DRB1 and DQB1; some 500 for DQA1; 606 for DPA1; and around 450 for DPB1. About five DR-DQ haplotypes were treated as single units for association and clustering because of strong linkage in the cohort. Among 300 to 450 genotyped donors of the cohort, an average of approximately 230,000 unique TCR beta nucleotide sequences were sequenced per donor, roughly 20% of them non-productive. Here is what the overall study found, with its caveats: In a later genetic analysis, fewer N-insertions in productive TCRs were reported among donors in an Asian-associated ancestry cluster than the roughly 640-donor mean. A further reported finding was that TCR beta sequences accurately predicted the HLA-A and HLA-B alleles for most subjects in the first cohort. Compared with equally common non-associated chains, HLA-associated TCR beta chains in a later analysis were more clonally expanded and had lower generation probabilities. According to the authors, the approach could potentially be generalized to other disease states and immunological phenotypes. Because the 87-base-pair reads could not distinguish some IMGT-functional V segments, including TRBV6-2 and TRBV6-3, those segments were excluded. According to a later analysis, TCR association rates differed among HLA loci, with DRB1 alleles showing the most associated TCRs and HLA-C alleles showing the fewest. Specific HLA alleles were associated with over 15,000 TCR beta sequences at a false discovery rate of 0.05 in a later analysis. Roughly uniform sequencing depth across donors was assumed in presence/absence analyses, although this assumption may not hold. Most TCR sequences were seen in very few donors, while some public TCRs were found in many individuals. The classifier was reported to diagnose cytomegalovirus status with high specificity and sensitivity in both the original cohort and the validation cohort. According to a later analysis, most CMV-associated TCR beta chains appeared to be HLA-restricted, and the HLA associations seemed to be driven largely by CMV exposure. Only TCR beta chains were sequenced in this cohort, and the absence of alpha or paired-chain data limited detectable features. A later genetic analysis associated a missense DCLRE1C variant with V-gene and J-gene trimming of TCR beta chains, and an independent cohort replicated the association. Assigning TCR associations to individual alleles was difficult when HLA alleles, especially DR and DQ, strongly co-occurred. According to a later analysis, parvovirus B19, influenza, CMV and Epstein-Barr virus appeared linked to several top co-occurrence clusters. In an earlier analysis of some 550 of the donors, most TCR beta V segments were observed in productive rearrangements about 87% or about 30% of the time, broadly matching IMGT annotations. In vitro tests confirmed that a few of the cytomegalovirus-associated TCR beta chains recognize cytomegalovirus antigens. Because some donors lacked HLA typing at each locus, the association tests relied only on the typed subset. Over 15 rarely observed V segments, including chromosome 9 orphons, were excluded from the earlier analysis of a few hundred of the donors because counts were too low. The study listed 150 to 200 TCR beta chains as associated with cytomegalovirus. A cluster of highly shared sequence variants was judged likely to be a technical artifact of the sequencing pipeline. Correlated functional status among segregating V segments might reflect linkage disequilibrium, but an unknown experimental factor could not be ruled out. For the cohort, immune exposure information was limited to CMV serostatus.

In the case of this clone: Its antigen is still unknown. Per-base qualities were not stored, and no clone one base away is much larger.

In the germline V gene (reference sequence), CDR1 corresponds to SEHNR and CDR2 to FQNEAQ. From its cysteine to its phenylalanine, the CDR3 spans 17 amino acids. CDR3 DNA is the only sequence kept; it has 51 bases, read in frame from the first base. V ends up 5 bases short and J 4 bases short, with an unmatched junction base count of 10. Libraries were built with the immunoSEQ multiplex PCR assay. A mixture of 60 forward primers for TCR Vbeta segments and 13 reverse primers for TCR Jbeta segments was used in the multiplex PCR. Amplification of the CDR3 region of rearranged TCR beta genes was performed with a multiplex PCR assay on genomic DNA. On the Illumina HiSeq System, the amplified TCR beta libraries were sequenced as 87-base-pair reads. The original methods were these. In a later analysis, tens of millions of unique TCR beta chains were counted across the 500 to 700 repertoires, and roughly 9.9 million of these chains were shared by at least two donors. Raw reads were error-corrected and collapsed into unique sequences with a nearest-neighbor algorithm that merged closely related sequences to remove PCR and sequencing errors. Alignment of CDR3 sequences to IMGT reference sequences was used to assign V, D and J gene segments. Each retained sequence needed at least a six-nucleotide match to both a V gene segment and a J gene segment. Rearrangements were called productive when the CDR3 lacked stop codons and stayed in frame with V and J; all others were non-productive. CDR3 was defined according to IMGT convention as the region running from the second conserved V-encoded cysteine to the conserved J-encoded phenylalanine. In an earlier analysis of around 600 of the donors, sequences lacking an unambiguous match to a single V gene segment were excluded. In an earlier analysis of 587 of the donors, V segments were called functional above 56.7% productive rearrangements and were called segregating when the between-donor standard deviation exceeded 5%. A statistical classification framework was developed to diagnose cytomegalovirus status using the catalog of TCR beta chain sequences. In a later analysis, TCR nucleotide sequences were compared against IMGT/GENE-DB human TR gene sequences so that V and J genes could be assigned. The TCRdist pipeline was used in a later analysis to assign CDR3 sequences and most-parsimonious VDJ recombination scenarios. A later analysis defined each TCR beta chain by its CDR3 amino acid sequence plus V-gene family, and excluded reads lacking a unique V-gene family. A later analysis removed 500 to 600 highly shared, low-generation-probability nucleotide sequences to deal with suspected cross-contamination and a sequencing artifact. A later analysis calculated a clonal expansion index for each public chain from normalized within-repertoire ranks of inferred template counts. A later analysis computed generation probabilities with a VDJ recombination model fitted to out-of-frame rearrangements, and checked the results against IGoR. In a later analysis, TCR-TCR, TCR-HLA and TCR-CMV co-occurrence was scored with hypergeometric tests, and a repertoire-size bias correction was applied to TCR pairs. A later analysis estimated false discovery rates by permuting HLA or CMV assignments 20 times. In a later analysis, co-occurring TCRs were grouped using DBSCAN, and TCRdist sequence similarity was added for clustering within HLA-allele-positive subsets. Repertoires with fewer than 30,000 or more than 120,000 public chains were left out of co-occurrence clustering, as were a handful of repertoires with anomalous nucleotide sharing. The clones in this table, taken by TCRdb from immuneACCESS, are in-frame only. Not every clone is retained; where verified, under half of the shortfall comes from an unresolved V gene, and the cause of the rest is unknown. V, J and clone size were drawn from that table, and D and trimming were deduced from the DNA. Counted in this sample were over 200,000 clones; roughly 82% of them appeared once. The ten largest clones add up to 5.4% of the sample.

In total, fewer than 750 healthy bone marrow donors made up the cohort. All cohort members were sampled while nominally healthy, although unrecorded immune exposures were likely present. The donor was CMV seropositive and was included in the group of around 300 seropositive cohort members. A peripheral blood sample was provided by each donor, and peripheral blood mononuclear cells were used for TCR beta sequencing. Genomic DNA extraction from the blood cell samples was performed with the Qiagen DNeasy Blood Extraction Kit. The receptor chain draws on TRBV7-9 and TRBJ2-2, and 10 junctional nucleotides match TRBD2. The source of this sequence is a middle-aged woman in good health and CMV-seropositive. The sequenced sample was PBMCs. Here is the DNA: TGTGCCAGCAGCAGGAGCGGGAGGGCCGGTGGCACCGGGGAGCTGTTTTTT. Its product reads: CASSRSGRAGGTGELFF.